Following are 23 T cell receptor beta chains from one sample sequenced in a study of vaccination and CD4 T cells after COVID-19. The Oncomine TCR Beta short-read assay sequenced DNA from cultured CD4+ T cells. TCRdb recomputed calls from the PCR reads with MiXCR, one row per CDR3 protein. This table holds fewer than 20,000 distinct CDR3 sequences, about 50% found once. No antigen has been identified for these receptors. The sample's treatment: approximately nine-day PBMC culture with coronavirus spike peptide pools or control peptides (ViraFEST assay). Sequencing was carried out using CD4+ T cells from blood, cultured in vitro. These receptors all come from a human donor who had recovered from COVID-19.

The J gene is TRBJ1-1, the V gene TRBV7-8, with 7 bases fitting TRBD1. The CDR3 covers 17 residues. Germline V gene lookup returns CDR1 SGHVS and CDR2 FQNEAQ. V dropped 1 base and J dropped 0; count of bases not matched to a gene: 8. The CDR3 region is CASSLEGAPDLNTEAFF. DNA for the CDR3: TGTGCCAGCAGCTTAGAGGGGGCTCCCGACTTGAACACTGAAGCTTTCTTT.

CDR3 DNA: TGTGCCAGCAGTTCCGGAAGGGGTCCCAAAAACATTCAGTACTTC. Amino acids: CASSSGRGPKNIQYF. The gene calls are TRBV6-2 or TRBV6-3 and TRBJ2-4; tentative D call: TRBD1 (5 bases). Between the trimmed V and J ends, which lost 4 bases and 2 bases, there was a span of 12 bases. The CDR3 is made up of 15 amino acids. The germline V gene has CDR1 MNHEY and CDR2 SVGEGT.

The V gene is TRBV19, the J gene TRBJ2-5, with TRBD1 matching over 10 bases. There are 14 residues in the CDR3. Trimming at V came to 8 bases and at J to 5 bases, leaving 8 bases not matched to a gene. From germline, CDR1 is LNHDA and CDR2 SQIVND (reference sequence). CDR3 amino acids: CASGRTGGQETQYF. The CDR3 bases are TGTGCCAGTGGACGGACAGGGGGTCAGGAGACCCAGTACTTC.

The chain links TRBV30 to TRBJ2-7; D is possibly TRBD1 or TRBD2 (5 bases each). Trimming shortened V by 5 bases and J by 0 bases, and 5 bases separated the two germline ends. The length of the CDR3 is 11 residues. Looked up from germline, CDR1 is GTSNPN and CDR2 is SVGIG (reference sequence). The CDR3 reads CAWGGSYEQYF. The CDR3 DNA sequence: TGTGCCTGGGGGGGCTCCTACGAGCAGTACTTC.

This clonotype was seen a single time. CDR3 residues: CASSLSTLSAYLAGGPNNEQFF. DNA for the CDR3: TGTGCCAGCAGTTTATCCACTTTATCGGCTTATCTAGCGGGAGGGCCGAACAATGAGCAGTTCTTC. The genes are TRBV27 and TRBJ2-1; 12 bases agree with TRBD2. The CDR3 contains 22 residues. Per the germline V gene, CDR1 is MNHEY and CDR2 is SMNVEV (reference sequence). With V trimmed by 0 bases and J by 5 bases, 20 bases remained unmatched.

This clonotype was recorded a few times. V usage is TRBV4-2 and J usage is TRBJ1-5; D is undetermined. The V gene's germline CDR1 is LGHNA and CDR2 YNFKEQ. V lost 3 bases, J lost 7 bases, and 1 base lay in between. The CDR3 consists of 10 residues. CDR3 bases: TGTGCCAGCAGCCAGCAGCCCCAGCATTTT. Its translation: CASSQQPQHF.

The chain is built from TRBV11-2 and TRBJ1-1, with 7 positions matching TRBD1. The CDR3 sequence is 15 residues long. V lost 6 bases, J lost 10 bases, and 17 bases stayed unmatched. CDR1 and CDR2 from the germline V gene are SGHAT and FQNNGV. The CDR3 sequence: CASRPLTGTAPGAFF. The CDR3 nucleotides read TGTGCCAGCAGACCATTGACAGGGACAGCCCCCGGAGCTTTCTTT.

This chain's CDR3 is CASSTRDVYGYTF. Here the CDR3 DNA reads TGTGCCAGCAGCACCAGAGATGTTTACGGCTACACCTTC. The chain joins TRBV7-9 to TRBJ1-2; D unresolved. The V gene lost 5 bases and the J gene lost 8 bases, with 15 bases spanning the gap. The germline CDR1 and CDR2 sequences are SEHNR and FQNEAQ (reference sequence). CDR3 length: 13 residues.

V gene TRBV5-4 combines with J gene TRBJ1-5; weak D call: TRBD1 (6 bases). CDR1 and CDR2 from the germline V gene are SGHNT and YYREEE (reference sequence). This CDR3 contains 14 residues. The V and J ends lost 7 bases and 7 bases respectively, with 18 bases between them. The CDR3 loop is CASGIQGRDQPQHF. CDR3 DNA: TGTGCCAGCGGGATACAGGGAAGAGACCAGCCCCAGCATTTT.

Turning to this clonotype: Germline and junction disagree at one end, which may indicate a read error. The chain is built from TRBV24-1 and TRBJ2-3; 15 nucleotides agree with TRBD2. Per the germline V gene, CDR1 is KGHDR and CDR2 is SFDVKD. The CDR3 has 16 amino acids. The DNA for the CDR3 is TGTGTCACCAGTGAAGGGACTAGCGGGAGGATAGATACGCAGTATTTT. Encoded protein: CVTSEGTSGRIDTQYF.

This clonotype has just a few counts. The V gene is TRBV19, the J gene TRBJ1-1; no firm D call. The length of the CDR3 is 16 residues. V lost 3 bases and J lost 2, with 16 bases in between. Looked up from germline, CDR1 is LNHDA and CDR2 is SQIVND (reference sequence). CDR3 sequence: CASSMGIRNGNTEAFF. In DNA, the CDR3 is TGTGCCAGTAGTATGGGGATCAGAAATGGAAACACTGAAGCTTTCTTT.

This chain joins TRBV27 and TRBJ1-2, with TRBD1 matching 10 bases. CDR3 size: 14 residues. CDR1 and CDR2 from the germline V gene are MNHEY and SMNVEV (reference sequence). The ends lost 5 bases at V and 2 bases at J; junction bases unmatched: 2. CDR3 DNA: TGTGCCAGCAGTACGGGACAGGGGAACTATGGCTACACCTTC. As protein: CASSTGQGNYGYTF.

This chain uses TRBV7-9 with TRBJ1-5, with 7 bases fitting TRBD1. Germline V gene data show CDR1 as SEHNR and CDR2 as FQNEAQ (reference sequence). V was clipped by 4 bases and J by 0 bases; unmatched bases: 9. The CDR3 is 17 amino acids. CDR3 amino acids: CASSSPPGTDSNQPQHF. The CDR3, as DNA: TGTGCCAGCAGCTCGCCACCCGGGACAGATAGCAATCAGCCCCAGCATTTT. The variable domain in full, with the rest retrieved from reference TRBV7-9 and TRBJ1-5, is DTGVSQNPRHKITKRGQNVTFRCDPISEHNRLYWYRQTLGQGPEFLTYFQNEAQLEKSRLLSDRFSAERPKGSFSTLEIQRTEQGDSAMYLCASSSPPGTDSNQPQHFGDGTRLSIL.

The V call is TRBV20-1, the J call TRBJ2-5; TRBD1 agrees at 8 bases. The germline CDR1 and CDR2 sequences are DFQATT and SNEGSKA (reference sequence). J was trimmed by 7 bases and V by 2 bases; bases with no gene match: 6. The CDR3 consists of 13 residues. The DNA of the CDR3 is TGCAGTGCTAGAAAGGACAGGGAACGGACCCAGTACTTC. It codes for CSARKDRERTQYF.

This chain joins TRBV6-5 and TRBJ1-2, with TRBD1 as a possible D gene (6 bases). This CDR3 comprises 14 residues. Germline V gives CDR1 MNHEY, CDR2 SVGAGI. Trimming pared 0 bases from V and 7 bases from J, leaving 12 bases between. DNA of the CDR3: TGTGCCAGCAGTTACTCCGACAGGCGCGGTGGCTACACCTTC. Its protein product is CASSYSDRRGGYTF.

V gene TRBV5-1 combines with J gene TRBJ1-2; the D gene is possibly TRBD1 (6 bases). CDR3 length: 15 residues. The germline V and J ends were trimmed by 0 bases and 7 bases, with 16 bases remaining between them. The germline CDR1 and CDR2 sequences are SGHRS and YFSETQ. Here the CDR3 reads CASSLAQGGLGGYTF. The DNA of the CDR3 is TGCGCCAGCAGCTTGGCACAGGGAGGACTAGGTGGCTACACCTTC.

The rearrangement joins TRBV7-9 to TRBJ1-2, with 9 positions matching TRBD1. This CDR3 is built from 14 residues. CDR1 and CDR2 (germline): SEHNR, FQNEAQ (reference sequence). Trimming cost V 4 bases and J 7 bases; bases outside gene matches: 7. CDR3 DNA sequence: TGTGCCAGCAGCTCCACAGGGGGCTTCCTTGGCTACACCTTC. This sequence encodes CASSSTGGFLGYTF.

This clonotype came up a few times. The chain uses TRBV10-3 and TRBJ1-5; D gene ambiguous. CDR3 length equals 13 residues. V was cut by 2 bases and J by 4 bases, with 6 bases left in between. In germline, CDR1 is ENHRY, CDR2 SYGVKD. The CDR3 sequence is CAISEGRNQPQHF. Here the CDR3 DNA reads TGTGCCATCAGTGAGGGGCGAAATCAGCCCCAGCATTTT.

This clonotype was found a few times. The V call is TRBV10-3, the J call TRBJ2-2, with no clear D. V gave up 2 bases and J gave up 5 bases, with 3 bases separating them. Germline values: CDR1 ENHRY, CDR2 SYGVKD. This CDR3 has 12 amino acids. CDR3: CAISEGTGELFF. The CDR3 coding sequence is TGTGCCATCAGTGAGGGAACCGGGGAGCTGTTTTTT.

V and J are TRBV11-2 and TRBJ2-7, with D possibly TRBD1 on 5 matching bases. The CDR3 covers 13 residues. Trimming pared 5 bases from V and 6 bases from J, leaving 14 bases between. Germline V gene data show CDR1 as SGHAT and CDR2 as FQNNGV. CDR3 loop: CASSPRLGLEQYF. The DNA of the CDR3 is TGTGCCAGCAGCCCCCGTTTGGGGCTCGAGCAGTACTTC.

This clonotype was detected only once. The chain joins TRBV9 to TRBJ1-2; D is unclear. The germline V gene encodes CDR1 SGDLS and CDR2 YYNGEE. V was shortened by 0 bases and J by 4 bases, with 10 bases between the two germline ends. This CDR3 comprises 14 residues. The DNA for the CDR3 is TGTGCCAGCAGCGTAGCAGCAGAAGGCTATGGCTACACCTTC. This translates into CASSVAAEGYGYTF.

CDR3 nucleotide sequence: TGCGCCAGCAGCCACTCCGGGACAGGGTATGGAGCAGATACGCAGTATTTT. Translating gives CASSHSGTGYGADTQYF. This chain uses TRBV4-1 with TRBJ2-3; 9 nucleotides line up with TRBD1. Germline values: CDR1 MGHRA, CDR2 YSYEKL. V lost 3 bases and J lost 4; bases outside the gene matches: 11. The CDR3 is made up of 17 amino acids.

This rearrangement joins TRBV12-3 or TRBV12-4 to TRBJ1-1; no clear D. The germline V and J ends were trimmed by 6 bases and 3 bases, with 14 bases remaining between them. The CDR3 is 14 amino acids. The chain's CDR3 is CASSLSSGDTEAFF. The CDR3 DNA follows: TGTGCCAGCAGCCTAAGCTCGGGTGACACTGAAGCTTTCTTT.